Listed here are 8 T cell receptor beta chains from one sample, sequenced in a study of blood T cells in healthy people across ages. Using a J-beta primer mix together with a sample-barcoded 5' primer, a second PCR was run for roughly 6 to 12 cycles. Each CDR3 protein gets one entry after TCRdb re-called the 5' RACE reads with MiXCR. The sample carries a few hundred thousand distinct CDR3 sequences, 52% recorded once. The source material was blood. The receptors here all came from a man aged 55 to 70 in good health.

This clonotype was found a few times. DNA of the CDR3: TGTGCCACCCAATCGGGGGTCAAAAACATTCAGTACTTC. It codes for CATQSGVKNIQYF. The V call is TRBV25-1, the J call TRBJ2-4; perhaps TRBD2 as D (6 bases). CDR3 length: 13 amino acids. Per the germline V gene, CDR1 is MGHDK and CDR2 is SYGVNS. V gave up 10 bases and J gave up 3 bases, with 13 bases separating them.

In this sample, this clonotype turned up many times. The CDR3 nucleotides read TGTGCGGGCGGGAGGGGGAGTTCCTACGAGCAGTACTTC. Translating it yields CAGGRGSSYEQYF. V and J are TRBV28 and TRBJ2-7; 9 bases are a match to TRBD2. CDR3 length: 13 amino acids. Per the germline V gene, CDR1 is MDHEN and CDR2 is SYDVKM.

This clonotype was seen a few times. A read error may explain this, as a much larger clone is one base away. The chain links TRBV7-9 to TRBJ2-7, with D hard to call. This CDR3 has 17 amino acids. V lost 0 bases and J lost 7, with 22 bases in between. The germline V gene has CDR1 SEHNR and CDR2 FQNEAQ (reference sequence). The CDR3 loop reads CASSLALGRMAYNEQYF. In DNA, the CDR3 is TGTGCCAGCAGCTTAGCGCTCGGACGGATGGCCTACAATGAGCAGTACTTC.

In the case of this clonotype: Germline is not matched at one junction end, which may reflect a read error. V and J are TRBV7-9 and TRBJ1-4; 7 bases are a match to TRBD1. The V gene's germline CDR1 is SEHNR and CDR2 FQNEAQ (reference sequence). This CDR3 has 13 amino acids. The CDR3 reads CASRDREYEKLFF. Here the CDR3 DNA reads TGTGCCAGCAGAGACAGGGAGTATGAGAAACTGTTTTTT. Together with reference TRBV7-9 and TRBJ1-4, the CDR3 gives the full variable domain: DTGVSQNPRHKITKRGQNVTFRCDPISEHNRLYWYRQTLGQGPEFLTYFQNEAQLEKSRLLSDRFSAERPKGSFSTLEIQRTEQGDSAMYLCASRDREYEKLFFGSGTQLSVL.

Notes on this clonotype: The germline gene is not matched at one end of the junction; a read error may be the cause. The V and J genes are TRBV7-2 and TRBJ2-7; 8 bases match TRBD1. CDR1 and CDR2 from the germline V gene are SGHTA and FQGNSA. The CDR3 has 17 amino acids. CDR3 residues: CVSSPYGQGVGSYEQYF. CDR3 DNA: TGTGTCAGCAGCCCATACGGACAGGGCGTCGGCTCCTACGAGCAGTACTTC.

This clonotype showed up just a few times. The chain has TRBV7-2 and TRBJ2-7, with D hard to call. This CDR3 spans 12 amino acids. Germline-derived CDR1 and CDR2 are SGHTA and FQGNSA. The germline V and J ends were trimmed by 2 bases and 6 bases, with 8 bases remaining between them. This CDR3 is CASSLLSREQYF. CDR3 coding DNA: TGTGCCAGCAGCTTACTGTCCCGCGAGCAGTACTTC.

V gene TRBV7-2 combines with J gene TRBJ1-2; possible D gene TRBD1, 5 bases. Germline V gene sequence: CDR1 SGHTA, CDR2 FQGNSA. The CDR3 covers 17 residues. V was shortened by 5 bases and J by 0 bases, with 19 bases between the two germline ends. CDR3 region: CASSPNPLRTPNYGYTF. CDR3 nucleotides: TGTGCCAGCAGCCCCAATCCACTTCGGACACCTAACTATGGCTACACCTTC.

A few counts support this clonotype. V is TRBV4-2 and J is TRBJ2-5; 9 bases agree with TRBD2. The closer fit of TRBJ2-7 to the DNA end suggests the J call may be wrong. Per germline, CDR1 LGHNA and CDR2 YNFKEQ. The CDR3 sequence is 15 residues long. The CDR3 nucleotides read TGTGCCAGCAGCCAAGAGCTAGCGGGATACTACGAGCAGTACTTC. This gives the protein CASSQELAGYYEQYF.